Below, 27 T cell receptor beta chains from the same sample are listed, as sequenced in a study of PD-1 blockade in classical Hodgkin lymphoma (TCRdb year 2020). The time point label here, explained by the study, means: cycle 4 day 1 (C4D1), after 5 to 7 weeks of nivolumab. All trial patients had relapsed after autologous stem cell transplantation, with cohorts A, B and C differing in prior brentuximab vedotin exposure. The library was obtained by the immunoSEQ multiplex PCR assay. Not all clones reach the TCRdb copy of this immuneACCESS table, which keeps in-frame sequences only. Checked studies attribute under half of the gap to unresolved V genes and leave the rest unexplained. The sample has around 90,000 clones on record, around 80% of them singletons. The leading ten clones occupy around 8.9% of the sample. The source material was peripheral blood mononuclear cells (PBMCs), sampled before the fourth cycle of nivolumab. These receptor sequences come from a human donor with classical Hodgkin lymphoma.

The chain employs TRBV19 and TRBJ1-4, with 11 bases matching TRBD1. The CDR3 spans 18 residues. The ends lost 5 bases at V and 2 bases at J; junction bases unmatched: 10. The germline V gene encodes CDR1 LNHDA and CDR2 SQIVND (reference sequence). The CDR3 DNA is TGTGCCAGTAGTCCCACCCCGGGACAGGGGGATACTAATGAAAAACTGTTTTTT. It codes for CASSPTPGQGDTNEKLFF. The variable domain in full, completed from reference TRBV19 and TRBJ1-4, reads DGGITQSPKYLFRKEGQNVTLSCEQNLNHDAMYWYRQDPGQGLRLIYYSQIVNDFQKGDIAEGYSVSREKKESFPLTVTSAQKNPTAFYLCASSPTPGQGDTNEKLFFGSGTQLSVL.

The J gene is TRBJ2-5, the V gene TRBV7-8; 7 bases fit TRBD1. The CDR3 runs to 15 residues. V lost 4 bases and J lost 7; bases outside the gene matches: 12. The germline V gene encodes CDR1 SGHVS and CDR2 FQNEAQ. CDR3 loop: CASSSSTGAQGTQYF. For the CDR3, the DNA is TGTGCCAGCAGCTCATCTACAGGGGCACAGGGGACCCAGTACTTC.

Here the CDR3 DNA reads TGTGCCAGCAGCCCCCCCAGCGGGGCAACGGGAGGCTACACCTTC. It translates to CASSPPSGATGGYTF. The chain employs TRBV6-5 and TRBJ1-2, with D maybe TRBD1 (5 bases). The CDR3 runs 15 residues. V dropped 6 bases and J dropped 8 bases, with 22 bases sitting between them. Germline lookup yields CDR1 MNHEY and CDR2 SVGAGI.

J is TRBJ2-5 and V is TRBV30; 7 positions agree with TRBD1. The CDR3 sequence is 15 residues long. J lost 4 bases, V lost 7 bases, and 15 bases had no gene match. Germline V gene data show CDR1 as GTSNPN and CDR2 as SVGIG (reference sequence). As DNA, the CDR3 is TGTGCCTCCTGCTACGAGACAGGGATCGCAGAGACCCAGTACTTC. Its translation is CASCYETGIAETQYF.

The V gene is TRBV6-5, the J gene TRBJ2-3; D might be TRBD2 (5 bases). Trimming took off 6 bases at V and 0 bases at J, with 10 bases between the two ends. The germline V gene encodes CDR1 MNHEY and CDR2 SVGAGI. This CDR3 is built from 14 residues. The CDR3 region has the DNA TGTGCCAGCAGGCCTAGCTATAGCACAGATACGCAGTATTTT. Protein sequence: CASRPSYSTDTQYF.

This chain uses TRBV5-6 with TRBJ2-4; D possibly corresponds to TRBD2 (6 bases). The ends were cut back, 4 bases at V and 0 bases at J, with 14 bases in the middle. The germline V gene has CDR1 SGHDT and CDR2 YYEEEE. The CDR3 sequence is 16 residues long. The CDR3 region is CASSQIADLAKNIQYF. The CDR3 region has the DNA TGTGCCAGCAGCCAAATAGCGGATCTAGCCAAAAACATTCAGTACTTC.

This chain joins TRBV19 and TRBJ1-3; D possibly corresponds to TRBD1 (5 bases). Deletions cut 6 bases from V and 2 bases from J, with 11 bases between. Germline CDR1 is LNHDA and CDR2 is SQIVND (reference sequence). The CDR3 totals 14 residues. Written as DNA, the CDR3 is TGTGCCAGTAGCCCCCAGGGAGCTGGAAACACCATATATTTT. Encoded protein: CASSPQGAGNTIYF.

The genes are TRBV9 and TRBJ2-1; D is perhaps TRBD2 (5 bases). The V gene lost 7 bases and the J gene lost 0 bases, with 14 bases spanning the gap. Germline V CDR1 and CDR2: SGDLS, YYNGEE. This CDR3 region has 15 residues. CDR3 loop: CASAGGPSSYNEQFF. In DNA form, the CDR3 reads TGTGCCAGCGCGGGCGGACCGAGCTCCTACAATGAGCAGTTCTTC.

The V gene is TRBV19, the J gene TRBJ1-2; 8 nucleotides agree with TRBD1. Germline assignment: CDR1 LNHDA and CDR2 SQIVND (reference sequence). The CDR3 is 15 amino acids. With V trimmed by 5 bases and J by 0 bases, 5 bases remained unmatched. In DNA form, the CDR3 reads TGTGCCAGTAGTGGGGACAGGAACGCTAACTATGGCTACACCTTC. It codes for CASSGDRNANYGYTF.

The chain combines TRBV28 with TRBJ1-2; D is ambiguous. Trimming shortened V by 5 bases and J by 4 bases, and 17 bases separated the two germline ends. Germline loops: CDR1 MDHEN, CDR2 SYDVKM. CDR3 length: 15 amino acids. CDR3 amino acids: CASSPRPGAVYGYTF. The CDR3 DNA sequence: TGTGCCAGCAGTCCCCGACCAGGAGCGGTCTATGGCTACACCTTC.

J is TRBJ1-3 and V is TRBV21-1; the table calls TRBD1, which could not be checked here. TRBV21-1 is a known pseudogene. The CDR3 has 16 amino acids. The CDR3 loop is CASSKGYRAGGNTIYF. CDR3 nucleotides: TGTGCCAGCAGCAAAGGCTACAGGGCTGGGGGAAACACCATATATTTT.

This chain uses TRBV25-1 with TRBJ2-6; 11 nucleotides match TRBD1. The ends lost 4 bases at V and 0 bases at J; junction bases unmatched: 5. Germline-derived CDR1 and CDR2 are MGHDK and SYGVNS. This CDR3 is built from 18 residues. CDR3 sequence: CASSAGQGAVSGANVLTF. DNA for the CDR3: TGTGCCAGCAGTGCCGGACAGGGGGCCGTCTCTGGGGCCAACGTCCTGACTTTC.

The CDR3 DNA follows: TGTGCCAGCAGCTTACCCTCTACAGGGCAGTACTTC. Encoded protein: CASSLPSTGQYF. This chain links TRBV7-9 with TRBJ2-7, with TRBD1 as a possible D gene (5 bases). Germline lookup yields CDR1 SEHNR and CDR2 FQNEAQ (reference sequence). The V gene lost 2 bases and the J gene lost 9 bases, with 11 bases spanning the gap. This CDR3 is 12 amino acids long.

The chain joins TRBV28 to TRBJ1-1; D not certain. Germline assignment: CDR1 MDHEN and CDR2 SYDVKM. Trimming stripped 6 bases from V and 5 bases from J, with 7 bases between. The CDR3 sequence is 11 residues long. The CDR3 bases are TGTGCCAGCAGACGGGAGACTGAAGCTTTCTTT. This translates into CASRRETEAFF.

The chain carries TRBV30 and TRBJ1-2; 9 bases agree with TRBD1. Germline CDR1 reads GTSNPN; CDR2 reads SVGIG (reference sequence). The V gene end was trimmed by 1 base and the J gene end by 6 bases; junction bases not matched to a gene: 6. The CDR3 totals 14 residues. The CDR3 nucleotides read TGTGCCTGGAGTGGTCCGGGACAGGGCGATGGCTACACCTTC. This codes for CAWSGPGQGDGYTF. Full variable domain (outside the CDR3, taken from reference TRBV30 and TRBJ1-2): SQTIHQWPATLVQPVGSPLSLECTVEGTSNPNLYWYRQAAGRGLQLLFYSVGIGQISSEVPQNLSASRPQDRQFILSSKKLLLSDSGFYLCAWSGPGQGDGYTFGSGTRLTVV.

The chain is built from TRBV28 and TRBJ2-3; 7 bases agree with TRBD2. Germline V CDR1 and CDR2: MDHEN, SYDVKM. Trimming cost V 2 bases and J 2 bases; bases outside gene matches: 7. The CDR3 runs 16 residues. CDR3 coding DNA: TGTGCCAGCAGTTTACTCGGCGGGAGCGTCACAGATACGCAGTATTTT. This codes for CASSLLGGSVTDTQYF. Full variable domain (rest looked up from reference TRBV28 and TRBJ2-3): DVKVTQSSRYLVKRTGEKVFLECVQDMDHENMFWYRQDPGLGLRLIYFSYDVKMKEKGDIPEGYSVSREKKERFSLILESASTNQTSMYLCASSLLGGSVTDTQYFGPGTRLTVL.

The CDR3 reads CASSLVEGQPQHF. The DNA for the CDR3 is TGTGCCAGCAGCTTAGTTGAGGGTCAGCCCCAGCATTTT. The chain couples TRBV7-8 to TRBJ1-5; D ambiguous. V lost 1 base to trimming and J lost 6 bases, with 7 bases between them. This CDR3 contains 13 residues. Germline CDR1 reads SGHVS; CDR2 reads FQNEAQ. Combining the CDR3 with reference TRBV7-8 and TRBJ1-5 gives the whole variable domain GAGVSQSPRYKVAKRGQDVALRCDPISGHVSLFWYQQALGQGPEFLTYFQNEAQLDKSGLPSDRFFAERPEGSVSTLKIQRTQQEDSAVYLCASSLVEGQPQHFGDGTRLSIL.

This clone was seen only a few times. This chain joins TRBV6-5 and TRBJ1-3; D possibly corresponds to TRBD1 (6 bases). The CDR3 loop spans 14 amino acids. From germline, CDR1 is MNHEY and CDR2 SVGAGI. Trimming took 6 bases from V and 0 from J, leaving 9 bases between them. CDR3 in amino acids: CASSRDISGNTIYF. The CDR3 region has the DNA TGTGCCAGCAGCCGGGACATCTCTGGAAACACCATATATTTT.

V is TRBV6-6 and J is TRBJ2-7; 8 positions match TRBD1. The germline CDR1 and CDR2 sequences are MNHNY and SVGAGI (reference sequence). J was trimmed by 3 bases and V by 10 bases; bases with no gene match: 2. The CDR3 runs to 11 residues. The CDR3 sequence: CAIGQGYEQYF. The CDR3 nucleotides read TGTGCCATAGGACAGGGCTACGAGCAGTACTTC.

This clone came up once. This chain connects TRBV6-1 to TRBJ2-5; TRBD1 matches at 7 bases. This CDR3 spans 13 amino acids. V gave up 5 bases and J gave up 5 bases; unmatched junction bases: 5. Germline V gene sequence: CDR1 MNHNS, CDR2 SASEGT. This CDR3 is CASSRQGGETQYF. CDR3 nucleotide sequence: TGTGCCAGCAGTCGACAGGGCGGGGAGACCCAGTACTTC.

The chain carries TRBV7-9 and TRBJ2-3; 8 bases map to TRBD2. Trimming took 5 bases from V and 5 from J; bases not matched to a gene: 6. The CDR3 is 14 residues long. The germline V gene encodes CDR1 SEHNR and CDR2 FQNEAQ (reference sequence). In DNA, the CDR3 is TGTGCCAGCAGCCCCGGGGGGGCTATAGATACGCAGTATTTT. Protein product: CASSPGGAIDTQYF.

The chain has TRBV28 and TRBJ2-1, with D unresolved. Per germline, CDR1 MDHEN and CDR2 SYDVKM. The CDR3 consists of 13 residues. The V and J ends lost 2 bases and 5 bases respectively, with 7 bases between them. CDR3 sequence: CASSLQENNEQFF. The CDR3 DNA is TGTGCCAGCAGTTTACAGGAGAACAATGAGCAGTTCTTC. Using reference TRBV28 and TRBJ2-1 for the parts outside the CDR3, the full variable domain is DVKVTQSSRYLVKRTGEKVFLECVQDMDHENMFWYRQDPGLGLRLIYFSYDVKMKEKGDIPEGYSVSREKKERFSLILESASTNQTSMYLCASSLQENNEQFFGPGTRLTVL.

The rearrangement uses TRBV5-1 and TRBJ2-3; 15 nucleotides agree with TRBD2. The V gene's germline CDR1 is SGHRS and CDR2 YFSETQ. V lost 4 bases to trimming and J lost 4 bases; unmatched junction nucleotides: 10. The CDR3 is 18 amino acids. The CDR3 is CASSHGTSGGSGADTQYF. In DNA, the CDR3 is TGCGCCAGCAGCCATGGGACTAGCGGGGGGTCGGGCGCAGATACGCAGTATTTT. The full variable domain, in which reference TRBV5-1 and TRBJ2-3 provide the parts outside the CDR3, is KAGVTQTPRYLIKTRGQQVTLSCSPISGHRSVSWYQQTPGQGLQFLFEYFSETQRNKGNFPGRFSGRQFSNSRSEMNVSTLELGDSALYLCASSHGTSGGSGADTQYFGPGTRLTVL.

The chain joins TRBV7-8 to TRBJ2-5; D is perhaps TRBD2 (5 bases). The germline V and J ends were trimmed by 4 bases and 5 bases, with 14 bases remaining between them. Germline CDR1 and CDR2: SGHVS and FQNEAQ. The CDR3 covers 14 residues. The CDR3 DNA reads as TGTGCCAGCAGCTCGATTCGACGCGGGGAGACCCAGTACTTC. Translating gives CASSSIRRGETQYF.

The J gene is TRBJ2-2, the V gene TRBV9; D gene unclear. This CDR3 is built from 13 residues. CDR1 SGDLS and CDR2 YYNGEE come from the germline V gene. Trimming pared 4 bases from V and 6 bases from J, leaving 10 bases between. The CDR3 DNA follows: TGTGCCAGCAGCCCCCATACCGCCGGGGAGCTGTTTTTT. Amino acid sequence: CASSPHTAGELFF.

The V call is TRBV19, the J call TRBJ1-6, with D perhaps TRBD1 (5 bases). The length of the CDR3 is 16 residues. Germline V lookup: CDR1 LNHDA, CDR2 SQIVND (reference sequence). The V end lost 6 bases, the J end lost 0 bases, and 12 bases lay between the germline ends. The CDR3 here is CASSIQESSYNSPLHF. The CDR3 nucleotides read TGTGCCAGTAGCATACAGGAAAGCTCCTATAATTCACCCCTCCACTTT.

This clone has only one observation. Other DNA sequences in the same sample also yield this CDR3. The rearrangement links TRBV7-9 to TRBJ2-1; no clear D. V was pared by 2 bases and J by 3 bases, with 2 bases between. The CDR3 covers 12 residues. The germline CDR1 and CDR2 sequences are SEHNR and FQNEAQ (reference sequence). In nucleotides, the CDR3 is TGTGCCAGCAGCTTAAACTACAATGAGCAGTTCTTC. As protein: CASSLNYNEQFF.